This T cell receptor beta chain was profiled in a study of cytomegalovirus exposure and HLA in healthy donors. PCR used 60 Vbeta primers and 13 Jbeta primers. Here immunoSEQ multiplex PCR was the method, and the copy in TCRdb shows in-frame clones only, minus some. The sample includes under 200,000 clones. The TCR sequence derives from a man younger than 40 in good health and CMV-seronegative. The sample taken for sequencing was PBMCs.

The CDR3 sequence: CASSLDTEETQYF. DNA for the CDR3: TGTGCCAGCTCACTCGACACTGAAGAGACCCAGTACTTC. The chain links TRBV18 to TRBJ2-5; D unclear. The V gene lost 4 bases and the J gene lost 3 bases, with 9 bases spanning the gap. This CDR3 is 13 amino acids long. Germline loops: CDR1 KGHSH, CDR2 LQKENI.